This T cell receptor beta chain stems from a study of blood T cell repertoires in COVID-19 (dated by TCRdb to 2018 to 2020). Concerning the study at large: The collaborator samples originated in the United States, Italy and Spain and spanned the acute and convalescent phases of COVID-19. The samples were drawn from two sources: the first 160 participants of the ongoing ImmuneRACE study, and 1,000 to 1,500 subjects contributed by 6 global collaborators. The dataset comprised deeply sampled blood TCRbeta repertoires from subjects exposed to, actively infected with, or recovered from COVID-19. The prospective study material was composed of cDNA or gDNA derived from T cells, B-cell-depleted T cells, or PBMCs. Where available, HLA class I and class II types were taken from metadata supplied by the sample provider and were not determined by assay-based typing. The sample metadata nearly always contained a de-identified subject ID, COVID-19 status, age in years and sex. The repertoires were made available in a free public database intended to serve as a resource for research on the immune response to SARS-CoV-2. Overall study results and their limits: Clinical and demographic metadata were provided uncurated, with the amount varying by source and participant.

Taken from cysteine to phenylalanine, the CDR3 has 15 residues. This entry keeps only the CDR3 DNA: 45 bases, framed from base 1. The germline V gene (reference sequence) supplies CDR1 WNHNN and CDR2 SYGVQD. Relative to germline, V is missing 4 bases and J is missing 1 base, with 3 bases of the junction outside any gene match. On this clone: Its antigen is unknown. No per-base quality is available; no much larger clone lies one base away.

Whole blood was collected in K2EDTA tubes by collaborating institutions according to the institutions' own protocols. For TCRbeta analysis, collaborators shipped samples in one of three forms: frozen whole blood, isolated PBMCs, or DNA extracted from either of those sample types. The immunoSEQ Assay, a bias-controlled multiplex PCR, was used to amplify TCRbeta CDR3 regions from genomic DNA. On the authors' methods: The number of nucleated cells in each sample was estimated by amplification of reference gene primers within the assay. Sequence reads were collapsed and filtered to measure the absolute abundance of every unique TCRbeta CDR3 rearrangement. For each sample, productive Simpson clonality was calculated by taking the square root of Simpson's diversity index across productive rearrangements. TCRdb provides this immuneACCESS table in a form limited to in-frame rearrangements. Some clones are lacking; in checked studies, under half of them reflect an unresolved V gene, and why the rest are absent is not known. V, J and clone size were drawn from that table, and D and trimming were deduced from the DNA. This sample is represented by 87,000 or so clones; 87% of them were singletons. 4.5% to 6% of the sample rests with the top ten.

The sequenced sample consisted of peripheral blood. This TCR was sampled from a woman at least 80 years old with acute or convalescent COVID-19. The chain couples TRBV10-1 to TRBJ2-5, with 10 bases matching TRBD1. The encoded CDR3 is CASSGTGGSQETQYF. The sequence in DNA is TGCGCCAGCAGTGGGACAGGGGGTTCCCAAGAGACCCAGTACTTC.